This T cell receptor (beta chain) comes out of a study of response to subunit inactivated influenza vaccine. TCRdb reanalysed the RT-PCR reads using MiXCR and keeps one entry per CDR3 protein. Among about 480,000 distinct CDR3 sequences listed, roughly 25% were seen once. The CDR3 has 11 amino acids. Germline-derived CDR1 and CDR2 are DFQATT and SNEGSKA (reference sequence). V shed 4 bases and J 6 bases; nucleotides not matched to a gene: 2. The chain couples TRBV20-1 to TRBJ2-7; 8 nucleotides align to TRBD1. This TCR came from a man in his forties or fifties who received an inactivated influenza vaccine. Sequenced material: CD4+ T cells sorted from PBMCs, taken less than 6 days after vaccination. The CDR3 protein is CSAMTGAEQYF. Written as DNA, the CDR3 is TGCAGTGCTATGACAGGGGCCGAGCAGTACTTC.